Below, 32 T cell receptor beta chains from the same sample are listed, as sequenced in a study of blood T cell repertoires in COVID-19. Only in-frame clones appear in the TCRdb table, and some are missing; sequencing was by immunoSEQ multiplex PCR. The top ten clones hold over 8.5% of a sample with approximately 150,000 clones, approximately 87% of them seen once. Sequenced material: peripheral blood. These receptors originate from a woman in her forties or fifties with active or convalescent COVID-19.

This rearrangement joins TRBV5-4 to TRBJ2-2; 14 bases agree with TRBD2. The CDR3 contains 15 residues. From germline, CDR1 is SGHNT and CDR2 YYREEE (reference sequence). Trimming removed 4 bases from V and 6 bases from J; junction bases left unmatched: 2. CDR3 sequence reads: CASSGTSGSPGELFF. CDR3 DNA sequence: TGTGCCAGCAGCGGGACTAGCGGGAGCCCCGGGGAGCTGTTTTTT. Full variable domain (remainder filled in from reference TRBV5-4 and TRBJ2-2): ETGVTQSPTHLIKTRGQQVTLRCSSQSGHNTVSWYQQALGQGPQFIFQYYREEENGRGNFPPRFSGLQFPNYSSELNVNALELDDSALYLCASSGTSGSPGELFFGEGSRLTVL.

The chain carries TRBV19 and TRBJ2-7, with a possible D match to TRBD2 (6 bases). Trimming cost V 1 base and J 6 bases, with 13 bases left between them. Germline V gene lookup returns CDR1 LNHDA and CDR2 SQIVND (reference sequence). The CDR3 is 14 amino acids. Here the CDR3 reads CASSIVGGGSEQYF. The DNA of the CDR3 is TGTGCCAGTAGTATAGTGGGAGGAGGCAGCGAGCAGTACTTC.

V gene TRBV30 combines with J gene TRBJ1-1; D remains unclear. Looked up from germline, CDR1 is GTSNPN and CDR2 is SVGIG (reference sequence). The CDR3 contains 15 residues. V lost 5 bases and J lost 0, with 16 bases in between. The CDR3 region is CAWGSGAFLNTEAFF. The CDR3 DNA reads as TGTGCCTGGGGGTCTGGAGCATTCTTGAACACTGAAGCTTTCTTT.

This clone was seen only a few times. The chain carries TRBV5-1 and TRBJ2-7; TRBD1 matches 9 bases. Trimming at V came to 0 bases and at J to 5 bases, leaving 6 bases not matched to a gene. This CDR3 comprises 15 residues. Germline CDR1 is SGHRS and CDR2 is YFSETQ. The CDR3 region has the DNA TGCGCCAGCAGCTTGGTGGGACAGGGACAACACGAGCAGTACTTC. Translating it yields CASSLVGQGQHEQYF. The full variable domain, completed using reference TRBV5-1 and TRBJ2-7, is KAGVTQTPRYLIKTRGQQVTLSCSPISGHRSVSWYQQTPGQGLQFLFEYFSETQRNKGNFPGRFSGRQFSNSRSEMNVSTLELGDSALYLCASSLVGQGQHEQYFGPGTRLTVT.

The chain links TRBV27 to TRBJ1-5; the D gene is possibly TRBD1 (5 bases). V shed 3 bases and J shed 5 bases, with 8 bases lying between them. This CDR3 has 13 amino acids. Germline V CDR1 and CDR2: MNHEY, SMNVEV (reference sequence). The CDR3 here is CASSLKGHQPQHF. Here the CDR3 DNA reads TGTGCCAGCAGTTTGAAGGGGCATCAGCCCCAGCATTTT.

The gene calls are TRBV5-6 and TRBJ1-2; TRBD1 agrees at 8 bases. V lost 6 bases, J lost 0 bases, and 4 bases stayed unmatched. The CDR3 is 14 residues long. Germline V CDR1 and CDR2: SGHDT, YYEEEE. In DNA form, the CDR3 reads TGTGCCAGCATCCAACAGGGGGCTAACTATGGCTACACCTTC. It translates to CASIQQGANYGYTF.

CDR3 amino acids: CASSLGRSNTEAFF. The CDR3 DNA reads as TGTGCCAGCAGCTTAGGCAGGTCTAACACTGAAGCTTTCTTT. V is TRBV11-3 and J is TRBJ1-1; D unresolved. Germline assignment: CDR1 SGHNT and CDR2 YENEEA. The CDR3 length is 14 residues. The ends were cut back, 1 base at V and 2 bases at J, with 8 bases in the middle.

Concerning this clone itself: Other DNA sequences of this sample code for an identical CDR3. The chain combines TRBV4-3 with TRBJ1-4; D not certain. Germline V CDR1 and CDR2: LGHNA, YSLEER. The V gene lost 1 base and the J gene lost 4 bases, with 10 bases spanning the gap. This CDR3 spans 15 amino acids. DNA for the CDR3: TGCGCCAGCAGCCAAGGGACCGGGGTTAATGAAAAACTGTTTTTT. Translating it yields CASSQGTGVNEKLFF.

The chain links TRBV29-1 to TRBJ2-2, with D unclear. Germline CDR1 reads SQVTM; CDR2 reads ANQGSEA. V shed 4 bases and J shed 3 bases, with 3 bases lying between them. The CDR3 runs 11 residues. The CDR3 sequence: CSVGDTGELFF. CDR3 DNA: TGCAGCGTTGGAGACACCGGGGAGCTGTTTTTT.

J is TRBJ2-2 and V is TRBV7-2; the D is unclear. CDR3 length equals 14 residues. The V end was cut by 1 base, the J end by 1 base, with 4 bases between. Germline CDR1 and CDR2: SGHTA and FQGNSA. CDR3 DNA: TGTGCCAGCAGCTTAGTTATGAACACCGGGGAGCTGTTTTTT. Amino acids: CASSLVMNTGELFF.

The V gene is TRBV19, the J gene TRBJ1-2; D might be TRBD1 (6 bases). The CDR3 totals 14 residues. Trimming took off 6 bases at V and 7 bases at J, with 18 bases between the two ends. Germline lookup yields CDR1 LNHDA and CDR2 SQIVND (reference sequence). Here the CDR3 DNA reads TGTGCCAGTAGGCCAACAGGGAATAAGTCTGGCTACACCTTC. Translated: CASRPTGNKSGYTF.

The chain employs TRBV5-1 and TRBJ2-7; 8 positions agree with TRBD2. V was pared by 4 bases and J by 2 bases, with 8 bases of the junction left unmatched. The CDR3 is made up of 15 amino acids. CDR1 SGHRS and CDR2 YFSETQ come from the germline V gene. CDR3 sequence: CASSRAREGAYEQYF. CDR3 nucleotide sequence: TGCGCCAGCAGCCGGGCCCGGGAGGGGGCCTACGAGCAGTACTTC.

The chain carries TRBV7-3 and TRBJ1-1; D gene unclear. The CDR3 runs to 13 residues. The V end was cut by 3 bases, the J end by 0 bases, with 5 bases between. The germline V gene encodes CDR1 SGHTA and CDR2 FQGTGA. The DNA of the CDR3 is TGTGCCAGCAGCTTTAACTTGAACACTGAAGCTTTCTTT. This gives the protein CASSFNLNTEAFF. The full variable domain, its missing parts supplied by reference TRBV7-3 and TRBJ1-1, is GAGVSQTPSNKVTEKGKYVELRCDPISGHTALYWYRQSLGQGPEFLIYFQGTGAADDSGLPNDRFFAVRPEGSVSTLKIQRTERGDSAVYLCASSFNLNTEAFFGQGTRLTVV.

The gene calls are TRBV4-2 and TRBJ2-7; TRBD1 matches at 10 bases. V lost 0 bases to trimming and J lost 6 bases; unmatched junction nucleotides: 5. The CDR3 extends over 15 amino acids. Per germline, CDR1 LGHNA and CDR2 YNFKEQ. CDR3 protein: CASSQDPGQGIEQYF. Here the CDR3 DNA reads TGTGCCAGCAGCCAAGACCCGGGACAGGGGATCGAGCAGTACTTC.

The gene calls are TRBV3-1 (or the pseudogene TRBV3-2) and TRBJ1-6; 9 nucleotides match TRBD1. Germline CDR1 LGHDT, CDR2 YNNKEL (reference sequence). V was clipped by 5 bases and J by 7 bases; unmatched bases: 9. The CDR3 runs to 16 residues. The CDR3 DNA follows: TGTGCCAGCAGCTTCCTACCCGGGACAGGGAATTCACCCCTCCACTTT. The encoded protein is CASSFLPGTGNSPLHF.

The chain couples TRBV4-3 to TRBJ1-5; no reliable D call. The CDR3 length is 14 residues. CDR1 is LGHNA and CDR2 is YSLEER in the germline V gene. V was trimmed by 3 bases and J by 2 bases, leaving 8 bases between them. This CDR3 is CASSQAFGNQPQHF. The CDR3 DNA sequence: TGCGCCAGCAGCCAGGCTTTCGGCAATCAGCCCCAGCATTTT.

DNA for the CDR3: TGTGCCAGCTCACAGATCGGGACACCCGATAGCACAGATACGCAGTATTTT. Residues: CASSQIGTPDSTDTQYF. The rearrangement joins TRBV18 to TRBJ2-3, with D possibly TRBD1 on 6 matching bases. The germline V gene has CDR1 KGHSH and CDR2 LQKENI. The V end lost 4 bases, the J end lost 0 bases, and 17 bases lay between the germline ends. CDR3 length equals 17 residues. Full variable domain (rest looked up from reference TRBV18 and TRBJ2-3): NAGVMQNPRHLVRRRGQEARLRCSPMKGHSHVYWYRQLPEEGLKFMVYLQKENIIDESGMPKERFSAEFPKEGPSILRIQQVVRGDSAAYFCASSQIGTPDSTDTQYFGPGTRLTVL.

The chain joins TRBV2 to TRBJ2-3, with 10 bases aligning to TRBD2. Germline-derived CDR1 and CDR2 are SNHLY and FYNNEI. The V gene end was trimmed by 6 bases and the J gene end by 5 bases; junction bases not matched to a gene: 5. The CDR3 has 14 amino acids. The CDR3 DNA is TGTGCCAGCAGAAGCGGGGGGGCCGGAGATACGCAGTATTTT. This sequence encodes CASRSGGAGDTQYF.

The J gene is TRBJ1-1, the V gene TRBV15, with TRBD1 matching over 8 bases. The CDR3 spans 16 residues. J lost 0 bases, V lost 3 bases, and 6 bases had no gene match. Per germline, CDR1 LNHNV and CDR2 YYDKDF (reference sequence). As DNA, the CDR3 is TGTGCCACCAGCAGGGGAAGACAGGGGATGAACACTGAAGCTTTCTTT. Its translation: CATSRGRQGMNTEAFF.

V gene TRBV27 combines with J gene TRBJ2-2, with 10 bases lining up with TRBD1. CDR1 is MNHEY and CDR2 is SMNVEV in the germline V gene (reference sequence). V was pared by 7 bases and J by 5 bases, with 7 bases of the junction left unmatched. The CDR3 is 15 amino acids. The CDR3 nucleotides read TGTGCCAGCACCGACAGGGGGCGTAGGACCGGGGAGCTGTTTTTT. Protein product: CASTDRGRRTGELFF.

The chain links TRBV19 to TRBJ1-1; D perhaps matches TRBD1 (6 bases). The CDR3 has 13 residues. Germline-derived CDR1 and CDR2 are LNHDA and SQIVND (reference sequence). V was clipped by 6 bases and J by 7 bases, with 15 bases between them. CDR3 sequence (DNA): TGTGCCAGTAGCATGGACAGCAGGGGTGAAGCTTTCTTT. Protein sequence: CASSMDSRGEAFF. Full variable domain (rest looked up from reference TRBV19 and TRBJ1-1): DGGITQSPKYLFRKEGQNVTLSCEQNLNHDAMYWYRQDPGQGLRLIYYSQIVNDFQKGDIAEGYSVSREKKESFPLTVTSAQKNPTAFYLCASSMDSRGEAFFGQGTRLTVV.

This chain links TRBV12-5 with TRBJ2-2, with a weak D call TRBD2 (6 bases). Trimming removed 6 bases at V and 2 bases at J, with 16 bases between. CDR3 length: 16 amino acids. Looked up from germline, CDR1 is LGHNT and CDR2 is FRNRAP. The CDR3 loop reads CASGSFGGINTGELFF. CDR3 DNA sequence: TGTGCTAGTGGCTCCTTCGGCGGGATCAACACCGGGGAGCTGTTTTTT.

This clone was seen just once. This chain's CDR3 is CASSLGLAGAYEQYF. DNA for the CDR3: TGTGCCAGCAGCCTGGGACTAGCGGGGGCCTACGAGCAGTACTTC. V is TRBV9 and J is TRBJ2-7; 14 bases match TRBD2. This CDR3 is 15 amino acids long. CDR1 and CDR2 from the germline V gene are SGDLS and YYNGEE. J lost 2 bases, V lost 4 bases, and 2 bases had no gene match.

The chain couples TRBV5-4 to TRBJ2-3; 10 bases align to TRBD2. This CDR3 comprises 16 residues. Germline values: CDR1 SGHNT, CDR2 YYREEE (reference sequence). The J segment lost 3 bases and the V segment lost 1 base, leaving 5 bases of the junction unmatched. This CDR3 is CASSLWSSGSTDTQYF. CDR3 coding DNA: TGTGCCAGCAGCTTGTGGTCTAGCGGGAGTACAGATACGCAGTATTTT.

CDR3 region: CASSPQEGGNSPLHF. CDR3 nucleotide sequence: TGTGCCAGCAGTCCACAGGAAGGTGGGAATTCACCCCTCCACTTT. The J gene is TRBJ1-6, the V gene TRBV27; D possibly corresponds to TRBD1 (5 bases). The CDR3 extends over 15 amino acids. With 5 bases removed from V and 7 bases from J, the gap between germline ends came to 15 bases. CDR1 is MNHEY and CDR2 is SMNVEV in the germline V gene (reference sequence).

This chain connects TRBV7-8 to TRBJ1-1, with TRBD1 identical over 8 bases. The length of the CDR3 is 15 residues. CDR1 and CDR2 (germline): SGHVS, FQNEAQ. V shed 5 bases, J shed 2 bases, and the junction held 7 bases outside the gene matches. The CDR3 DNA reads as TGTGCCAGCAGCGCATGGGACAGGAGTAACACTGAAGCTTTCTTT. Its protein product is CASSAWDRSNTEAFF.

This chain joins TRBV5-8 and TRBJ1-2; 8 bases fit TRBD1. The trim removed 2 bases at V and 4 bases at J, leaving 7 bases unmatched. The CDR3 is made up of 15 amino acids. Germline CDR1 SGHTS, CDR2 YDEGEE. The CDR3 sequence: CASSFGGRGPYGYTF. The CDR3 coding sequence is TGTGCCAGCAGCTTCGGAGGCAGGGGGCCCTATGGCTACACCTTC. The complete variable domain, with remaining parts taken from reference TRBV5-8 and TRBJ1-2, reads EAGVTQSPTHLIKTRGQQATLRCSPISGHTSVYWYQQALGLGLQFLLWYDEGEERNRGNFPPRFSGRQFPNYSSELNVNALELEDSALYLCASSFGGRGPYGYTFGSGTRLTVV.

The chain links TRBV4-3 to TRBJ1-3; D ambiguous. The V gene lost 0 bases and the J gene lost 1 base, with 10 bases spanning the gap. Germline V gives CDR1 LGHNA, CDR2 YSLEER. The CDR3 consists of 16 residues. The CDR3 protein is CASSQDRTVSGNTIYF. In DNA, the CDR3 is TGCGCCAGCAGCCAAGATAGAACAGTATCTGGAAACACCATATATTTT.

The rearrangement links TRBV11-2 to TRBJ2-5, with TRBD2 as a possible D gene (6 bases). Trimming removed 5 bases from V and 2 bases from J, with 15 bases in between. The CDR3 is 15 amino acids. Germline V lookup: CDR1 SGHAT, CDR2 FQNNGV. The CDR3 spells CASSLQGGAQETQYF. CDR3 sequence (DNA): TGTGCCAGCAGCCTTCAGGGAGGAGCTCAAGAGACCCAGTACTTC.

The CDR3 DNA sequence: TGTGCCAGCGGGTCCGGGACTAGCGGCCTTACGCAGTATTTT. As protein: CASGSGTSGLTQYF. V and J are TRBV2 and TRBJ2-3; the match to TRBD2 covers 11 bases. The junction had 9 bases not matched to a gene; V was cut back by 8 bases and J by 8 bases. CDR3 size: 14 residues. CDR1 is SNHLY and CDR2 is FYNNEI in the germline V gene.

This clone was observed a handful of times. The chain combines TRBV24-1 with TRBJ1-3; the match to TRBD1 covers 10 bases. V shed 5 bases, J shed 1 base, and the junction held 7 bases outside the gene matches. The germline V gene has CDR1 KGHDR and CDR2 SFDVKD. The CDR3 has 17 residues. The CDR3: CATSASPGQGSGNTIYF. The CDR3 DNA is TGTGCCACCAGTGCCTCACCGGGACAGGGGTCTGGAAACACCATATATTTT.

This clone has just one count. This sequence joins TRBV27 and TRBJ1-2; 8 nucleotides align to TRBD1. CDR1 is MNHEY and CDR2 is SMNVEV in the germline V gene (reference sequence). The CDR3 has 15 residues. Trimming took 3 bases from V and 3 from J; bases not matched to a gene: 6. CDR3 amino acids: CASSFLGQGDYGYTF. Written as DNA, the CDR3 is TGTGCCAGCAGTTTCCTTGGACAGGGAGACTATGGCTACACCTTC.